This T cell receptor (beta chain) appears in the sequencing data of a study of cytomegalovirus exposure and HLA in healthy donors. A remark on this clone: Its antigen is unknown.

Study results and caveats: Versus the roughly 700-donor mean, an Asian-associated ancestry cluster reportedly showed fewer N-insertions in a later analysis. In a later analysis, TCR association rates varied by HLA locus: DRB1 most, HLA-C fewest.

Both 60 Vbeta primers and 13 Jbeta primers went into the PCR. Generated by immunoSEQ multiplex PCR, the TCRdb table keeps only in-frame clones and is missing some. The data hold about 130,000 clones, with approximately 71% observed a single time. This clonotype originated in a woman between 55 and 75 years old in good health and CMV-seronegative. Sequencing used PBMCs.

In DNA, the CDR3 is TGTGCCAGCAGTTTGAAGGGGGCGATGAACACTGAAGCTTTCTTT. As protein: CASSLKGAMNTEAFF. J is TRBJ1-1 and V is TRBV28; 7 bases match TRBD1. From germline, CDR1 is MDHEN and CDR2 SYDVKM. This CDR3 is built from 15 residues. Losses at the gene ends were 3 bases for V and 0 bases for J; bases not matched to a gene: 4.